This T cell receptor (beta chain) was identified in a study of T cell clonality in common variable immunodeficiency. Study-wide results and limits: Links between repertoire features and CVID complications were heterogeneity-limited. Compared with healthy controls, CVID subjects showed increased TCRbeta clonality, mostly in about a third. Common variable immunodeficiency TCR beta sequences reportedly had fewer deletions and N-nucleotide insertions. Shared TCRbeta clones were fewer between CVID subjects than controls.

A remark on this clone: Its antigen remains unidentified. The CDR3 end is not reached by the read, which stops 3 residues before it; the germline J gene fills it in.

The V and J ends lost 7 bases and 0 bases, in that order; junction bases with no gene match: 3. Germline V gives CDR1 SQVTM, CDR2 ANQGSEA. The CDR3 has 13 residues. CVID subjects were neither ill nor on immunomodulatory or immunosuppressive medication at sampling. Clones were sequenced by immunoSEQ multiplex PCR, and TCRdb holds only the in-frame ones, with some missing. Sampling found about 15,000 clones, none seen once. The sequence was obtained from a human donor with common variable immunodeficiency. Sequenced sample: peripheral blood mononuclear cells. V usage is TRBV29-1 and J usage is TRBJ1-2; 9 bases are a match to TRBD1. CDR3 region: CSARQGANYGYTF. CDR3 bases read: TGCAGCGCCAGACAGGGGGCTAACTATGGC.